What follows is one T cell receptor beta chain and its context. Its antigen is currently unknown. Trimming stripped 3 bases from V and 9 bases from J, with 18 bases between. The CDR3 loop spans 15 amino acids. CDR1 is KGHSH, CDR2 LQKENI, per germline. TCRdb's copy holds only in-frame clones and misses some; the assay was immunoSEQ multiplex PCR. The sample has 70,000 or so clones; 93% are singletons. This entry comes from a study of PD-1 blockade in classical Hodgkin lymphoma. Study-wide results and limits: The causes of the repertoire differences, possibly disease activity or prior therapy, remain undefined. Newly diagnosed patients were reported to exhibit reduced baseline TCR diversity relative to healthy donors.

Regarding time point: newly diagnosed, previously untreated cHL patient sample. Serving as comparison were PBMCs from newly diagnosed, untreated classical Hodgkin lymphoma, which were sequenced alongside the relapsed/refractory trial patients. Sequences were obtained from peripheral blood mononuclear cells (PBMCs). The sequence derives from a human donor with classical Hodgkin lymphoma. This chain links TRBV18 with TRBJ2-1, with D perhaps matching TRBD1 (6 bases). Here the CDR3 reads CASSPNRAGGREQFF. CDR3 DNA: TGTGCCAGCTCACCGAACAGGGCTGGGGGTCGTGAGCAGTTCTTC.